The sequence of this T cell receptor beta chain was determined in a study of shared clonotypes between healthy human individuals. Using immunoSEQ multiplex PCR, the repertoire was profiled, and TCRdb retains in-frame clones only, with some absent. The table records some 550,000 clones, roughly 97% of them present only once. Free of recent acute infections or vaccinations, the donors were healthy HIV-negative adults. This sequence was found in a woman in her twenties or thirties in good health. Sequenced input: naive CD4+ T cells sorted from blood. Subset defined: CD45RA+ positively selected.

CDR3 bases: TGTGCCAGCAGCGTAGCCCCAGGGGGCTACTATGGCTACACCTTC. Translation gives CASSVAPGGYYGYTF. The chain joins TRBV9 to TRBJ1-2; 8 positions match TRBD1. Trimming cost V 0 bases and J 3 bases; bases outside gene matches: 4. This CDR3 contains 15 residues. CDR1 SGDLS and CDR2 YYNGEE come from the germline V gene.